These T cell receptor beta chains were read from a single sample in a study of OX40 agonist ivuxolimab in advanced cancers. Using immunoSEQ multiplex PCR, the repertoire was profiled, and TCRdb retains in-frame clones only, with some absent. Counted here are tens of thousands of clones, roughly 84% occurring once; the ten biggest clones make up around 0.78%. Here the sequenced sample was CD4+ or CD8+ T cells sorted from blood, taken in a trial of the OX40 agonist ivuxolimab. Receptor source: an adult with an advanced solid tumor such as melanoma, head and neck, liver or kidney cancer. The CDR3 runs from the conserved cysteine through the conserved F or W. Fields, in order: V gene, clone size, D gene, J gene, CDR3 protein, CDR3 DNA. A D gene is named only where the DNA matches it firmly. Clone sizes are given selectively: once, few, many, or a class where the clone is expanded.

>TRBV11-2|-|-|TRBJ2-1
CASSLVQDSYNEQFF
TGTGCCAGCAGCTTAGTCCAGGACTCCTACAATGAGCAGTTCTTC
>TRBV5-1|-|TRBD2|TRBJ2-3
CASSVSGSTDTQYF
TGCGCCAGCAGCGTTAGCGGGAGTACAGATACGCAGTATTTT
>TRBV11-1|once|-|TRBJ2-2
CASSMRQGGNTGELFF
TGTGCCAGCAGCATGCGACAGGGAGGGAACACCGGGGAGCTGTTTTTT
>TRBV7-3|-|-|TRBJ1-2
CASSLRAGSRLGYTF
TGTGCCAGCAGCTTAAGGGCGGGAAGCAGATTAGGCTACACCTTC
>TRBV5-8|-|-|TRBJ2-5
CASSRHSRYQETQYF
TGTGCCAGCAGCCGACATAGTAGGTACCAAGAGACCCAGTACTTC
>TRBV25-1|-|-|TRBJ1-1
CASSATGDTEAFF
TGTGCCAGCAGTGCAACTGGTGACACTGAAGCTTTCTTT
>TRBV5-6|once|-|TRBJ2-5
CASSLSGAKTQYF
TGTGCCAGCAGCTTGTCCGGGGCGAAGACCCAGTACTTC
>TRBV15|-|-|TRBJ1-1
CATSRGGTTGAFF
TGTGCCACCAGCAGAGGGGGAACTACGGGAGCTTTCTTT
>TRBV11-2|-|-|TRBJ1-1
CASSRTSGSAFF
TGTGCCAGCAGCCGCACGTCTGGTTCGGCTTTCTTT
>TRBV9|-|TRBD2|TRBJ2-1
CASSFSGSLVEQFF
TGTGCCAGCAGCTTTAGCGGGAGTCTGGTTGAGCAGTTCTTC
>TRBV4-1|-|-|TRBJ2-2
CASSQQVQGPANTGELFF
TGCGCCAGCAGCCAACAAGTTCAGGGGCCGGCGAACACCGGGGAGCTGTTTTTT
>TRBV10-3|-|-|TRBJ1-1
CAISESSVLNTEAFF
TGTGCCATCAGTGAGTCGTCGGTACTGAACACTGAAGCTTTCTTT
>TRBV18|-|TRBD2|TRBJ2-7
CASSTLTGGKYEQYF
TGTGCCAGCTCCACCCTTACGGGGGGAAAATACGAGCAGTACTTC
>TRBV30|once|-|TRBJ1-2
CAWRAFGRSEANRRYGYTF
TGTGCCTGGAGGGCATTCGGCAGGAGTGAGGCAAACAGACGCTATGGCTACACCTTC
>TRBV2|-|TRBD2|TRBJ2-2
CATRGTSDSGELFF
TGTGCCACCAGAGGGACTAGCGACAGCGGGGAGCTGTTTTTT
>TRBV6-4|-|-|TRBJ2-1
CASSVKGEGEQFF
TGTGCCAGCAGTGTCAAAGGGGAAGGTGAGCAGTTCTTC
>TRBV7-8|few|TRBD1|TRBJ1-2
CASSSPKGAGGGYTF
TGTGCCAGCAGCTCACCGAAGGGGGCAGGAGGTGGCTACACCTTC
>TRBV11-2|once|-|TRBJ1-1
CASSLERIAFF
TGTGCCAGCAGCTTAGAACGAATCGCTTTCTTT
>TRBV6-5|-|-|TRBJ2-7
CASSYSGTLTYEQYF
TGTGCCAGCAGTTACTCAGGCACGCTGACCTACGAGCAGTACTTC
>TRBV6-5|-|TRBD1|TRBJ2-3
CASSYSRQGLGDTQYF
TGTGCCAGCAGTTACTCGAGACAGGGGTTGGGAGATACGCAGTATTTT
>TRBV27|-|-|TRBJ2-7
CASSPQGVFSYEQYF
TGTGCCAGCAGTCCTCAGGGTGTCTTTTCATACGAGCAGTACTTC
>TRBV6-5|-|-|TRBJ1-3
CASSWRGGHTIYF
TGTGCCAGCAGTTGGAGGGGAGGGCACACCATATATTTT
>TRBV11-3|-|TRBD2|TRBJ2-7
CASSLGPRALIGGEQYF
TGTGCCAGCAGCTTAGGCCCCAGGGCCCTAATCGGGGGGGAGCAGTACTTC
>TRBV7-3|few|-|TRBJ1-1
CASSSGRNTEAFF
TGTGCCAGCAGCTCCGGACGGAACACTGAAGCTTTCTTT
>TRBV30|-|-|TRBJ1-2
CAWSSLNYGYTF
TGTGCCTGGAGCTCACTTAACTATGGCTACACCTTC
>TRBV10-1|few|TRBD2|TRBJ2-7
CASSVAGSYEQYF
TGCGCCAGCAGTGTAGCGGGCTCCTACGAGCAGTACTTC
>TRBV2|-|-|TRBJ1-4
CASSPGTTGEKLFF
TGTGCCAGCAGTCCAGGGACAACCGGTGAAAAACTGTTTTTT
>TRBV5-4|-|-|TRBJ1-2
CASSSIGSKLYGYTF
TGTGCCAGCAGCTCAATCGGGAGCAAGCTCTATGGCTACACCTTC
>TRBV20-1|-|-|TRBJ2-4
CSARDLNIQYF
TGCAGTGCTAGAGATTTAAACATTCAGTACTTC
>TRBV2|-|-|TRBJ1-6
CASRALSSYNSPLHF
TGTGCCAGCAGAGCCCTTAGCTCCTATAATTCACCCCTCCACTTT
>TRBV7-3|-|-|TRBJ2-6
CASSLQGYGASGANVLTF
TGTGCCAGCAGCTTACAGGGATATGGTGCCTCTGGGGCCAACGTCCTGACTTTC
>TRBV5-1|-|-|TRBJ2-2
CASSLGLGSGKGTNTGELFF
TGCGCCAGCAGCTTGGGTCTCGGCAGCGGAAAGGGCACGAACACCGGGGAGCTGTTTTTT